This T cell receptor beta chain originates from a study of blood T cell repertoires in COVID-19. Overall study context: Collection of acute and convalescent COVID-19 samples took place in the United States, Italy and Spain. The cDNA or gDNA used as material had been derived from T cells, B-cell-depleted T cells, or PBMCs.

As originally analysed: Reference gene primer amplification gave estimated nucleated cell counts. Data came from immunoSEQ multiplex PCR; TCRdb stores just in-frame clones and leaves some out. The V and J calls and clone size come from that table; D and trimming were worked out from the DNA. In the table there are 150,000 to 200,000 clones, about 92% of which are singletons. Trimming pared 2 bases from V and 0 bases from J, leaving 16 bases between. CDR3 size: 17 residues. Looked up from germline, CDR1 is MNHEY and CDR2 is SVGEGT. The sequence came from a woman aged 60-75 years with COVID-19, enrolled during active disease. This chain uses TRBV6-2 or TRBV6-3 with TRBJ1-2; no clear D. Source material: peripheral blood. The CDR3 loop reads CASSYANYPDTNYGYTF. The DNA for the CDR3 is TGTGCCAGCAGTTACGCTAATTATCCCGACACTAACTATGGCTACACCTTC.